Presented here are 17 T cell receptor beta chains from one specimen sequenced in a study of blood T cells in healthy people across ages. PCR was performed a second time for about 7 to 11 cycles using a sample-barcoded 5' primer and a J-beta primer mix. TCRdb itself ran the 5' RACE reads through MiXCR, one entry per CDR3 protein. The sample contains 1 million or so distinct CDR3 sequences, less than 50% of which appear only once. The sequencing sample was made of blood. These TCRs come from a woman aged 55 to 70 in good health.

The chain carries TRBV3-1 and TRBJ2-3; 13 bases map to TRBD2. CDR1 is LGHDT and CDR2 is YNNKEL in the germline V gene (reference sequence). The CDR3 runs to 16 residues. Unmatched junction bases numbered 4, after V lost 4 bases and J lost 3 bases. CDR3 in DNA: TGTGCCAGCAGCCGCAGGACTAGCGGGAGAACAGATACGCAGTATTTT. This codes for CASSRRTSGRTDTQYF.

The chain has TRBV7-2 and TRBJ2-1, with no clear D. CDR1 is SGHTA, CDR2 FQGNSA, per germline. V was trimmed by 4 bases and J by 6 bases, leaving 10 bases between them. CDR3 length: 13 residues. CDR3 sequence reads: CASSWKVGNEQFF. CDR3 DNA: TGTGCCAGCAGCTGGAAGGTGGGCAATGAGCAGTTCTTC.

The CDR3 loop is CASSASSTGELFF. In DNA, the CDR3 is TGTGCCAGCAGCGCCTCCAGCACCGGGGAGCTGTTTTTT. The chain employs TRBV11-3 and TRBJ2-2; no definite D call. Germline lookup yields CDR1 SGHNT and CDR2 YENEEA. V was pared by 5 bases and J by 4 bases, with 8 bases between. This CDR3 is built from 13 residues.

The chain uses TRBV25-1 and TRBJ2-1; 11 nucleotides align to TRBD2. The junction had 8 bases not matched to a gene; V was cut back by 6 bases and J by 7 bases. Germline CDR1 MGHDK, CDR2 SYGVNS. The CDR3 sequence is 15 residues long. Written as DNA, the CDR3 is TGTGCCAGCAGGAGGGGGCTAGCGGGAGGTAATGAGCAGTTCTTC. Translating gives CASRRGLAGGNEQFF.

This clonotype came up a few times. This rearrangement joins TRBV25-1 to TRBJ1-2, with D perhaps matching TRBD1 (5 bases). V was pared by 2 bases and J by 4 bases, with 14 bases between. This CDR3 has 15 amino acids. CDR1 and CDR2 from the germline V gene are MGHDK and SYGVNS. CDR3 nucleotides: TGTGCCAGCAGTGAACCTACCTCGGACATCTATGGCTACACCTTC. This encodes CASSEPTSDIYGYTF.

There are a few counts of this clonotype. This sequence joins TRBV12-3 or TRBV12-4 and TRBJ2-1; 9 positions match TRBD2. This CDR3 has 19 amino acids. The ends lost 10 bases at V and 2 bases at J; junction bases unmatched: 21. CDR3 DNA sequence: TGTGCCACCGACCAAGGCGGGGGGGTGAGGGTGAGGACCTACAATGAGCAGTTCTTC. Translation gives CATDQGGGVRVRTYNEQFF.

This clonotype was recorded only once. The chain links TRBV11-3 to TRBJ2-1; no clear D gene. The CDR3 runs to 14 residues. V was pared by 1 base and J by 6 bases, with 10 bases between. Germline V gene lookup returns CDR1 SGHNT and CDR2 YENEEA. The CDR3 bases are TGTGCCAGCAGCTTAGGGTCTCAGGTCAATGAGCAGTTCTTC. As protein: CASSLGSQVNEQFF. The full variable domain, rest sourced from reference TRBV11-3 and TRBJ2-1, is EAGVVQSPRYKIIEKKQPVAFWCNPISGHNTLYWYLQNLGQGPELLIRYENEEAVDDSQLPKDRFSAERLKGVDSTLKIQPAELGDSAVYLCASSLGSQVNEQFFGPGTRLTVL.

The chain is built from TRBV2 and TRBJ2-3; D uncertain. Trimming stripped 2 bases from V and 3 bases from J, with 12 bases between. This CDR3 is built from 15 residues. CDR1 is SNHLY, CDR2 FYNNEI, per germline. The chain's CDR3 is CASSETRSETDTQYF. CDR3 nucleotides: TGTGCCAGCAGTGAAACCCGAAGTGAGACAGATACGCAGTATTTT.

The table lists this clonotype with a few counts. CDR3 region: CASNGALRPDTQYF. The CDR3 nucleotides are TGTGCCAGCAATGGGGCTCTCCGACCAGATACGCAGTATTTT. This chain links TRBV7-9 with TRBJ2-3; D might be TRBD1 (5 bases). The CDR3 has 14 amino acids. Germline lookup yields CDR1 SEHNR and CDR2 FQNEAQ (reference sequence). V was cut by 7 bases and J by 4 bases, with 15 bases left in between.

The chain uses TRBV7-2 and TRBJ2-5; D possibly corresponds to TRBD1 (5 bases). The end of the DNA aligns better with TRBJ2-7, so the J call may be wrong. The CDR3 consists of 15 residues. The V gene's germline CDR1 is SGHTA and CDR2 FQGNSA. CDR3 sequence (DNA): TGTGCCAGCAGCCTCTCGACAGCAATATACTACGAGCAGTACTTC. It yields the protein CASSLSTAIYYEQYF.

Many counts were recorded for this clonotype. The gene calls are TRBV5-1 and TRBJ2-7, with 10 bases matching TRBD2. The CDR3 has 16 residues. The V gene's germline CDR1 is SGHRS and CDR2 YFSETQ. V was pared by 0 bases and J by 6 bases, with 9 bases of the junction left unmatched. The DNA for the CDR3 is TGCGCCAGCAGCTTGGGATTGCGGCTAGCGGGAGCCGAGCAGTACTTC. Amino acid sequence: CASSLGLRLAGAEQYF.

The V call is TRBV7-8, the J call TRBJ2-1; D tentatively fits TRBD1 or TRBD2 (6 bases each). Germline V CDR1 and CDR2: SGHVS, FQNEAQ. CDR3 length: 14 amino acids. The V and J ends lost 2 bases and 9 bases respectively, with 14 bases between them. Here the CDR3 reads CASSLYTGAVEQFF. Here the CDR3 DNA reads TGTGCCAGCAGCTTATACACGGGGGCAGTTGAGCAGTTCTTC. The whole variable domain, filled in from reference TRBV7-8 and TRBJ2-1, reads GAGVSQSPRYKVAKRGQDVALRCDPISGHVSLFWYQQALGQGPEFLTYFQNEAQLDKSGLPSDRFFAERPEGSVSTLKIQRTQQEDSAVYLCASSLYTGAVEQFFGPGTRLTVL.

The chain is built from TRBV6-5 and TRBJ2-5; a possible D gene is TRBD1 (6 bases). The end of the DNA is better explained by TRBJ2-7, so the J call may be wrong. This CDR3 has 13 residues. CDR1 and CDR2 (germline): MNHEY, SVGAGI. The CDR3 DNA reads TGTGCCAGCAGTTACCCCGGGACACTCGAGCAGTACTTC. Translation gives CASSYPGTLEQYF.

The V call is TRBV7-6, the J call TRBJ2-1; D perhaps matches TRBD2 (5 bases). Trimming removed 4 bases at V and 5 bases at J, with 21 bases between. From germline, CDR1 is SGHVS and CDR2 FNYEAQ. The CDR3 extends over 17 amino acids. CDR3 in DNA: TGTGCCAGCAGCTCCGGACGGAGGATCACCCTTGACAATGAGCAGTTCTTC. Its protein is CASSSGRRITLDNEQFF.

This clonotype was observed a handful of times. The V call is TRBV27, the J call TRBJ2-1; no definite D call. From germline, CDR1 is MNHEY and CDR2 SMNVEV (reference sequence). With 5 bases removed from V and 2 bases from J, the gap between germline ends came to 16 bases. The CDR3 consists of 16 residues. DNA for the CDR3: TGTGCCAGCAGTCCCTTGAGAGAGTTCGCCTACAATGAGCAGTTCTTC. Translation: CASSPLREFAYNEQFF.

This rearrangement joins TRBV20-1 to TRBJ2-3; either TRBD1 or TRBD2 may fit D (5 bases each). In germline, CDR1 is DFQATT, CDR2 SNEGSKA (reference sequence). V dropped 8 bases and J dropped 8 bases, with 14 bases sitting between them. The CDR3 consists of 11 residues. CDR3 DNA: TGCAGTTTACCGGGGCGTGCTACGCAGTATTTT. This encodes CSLPGRATQYF.

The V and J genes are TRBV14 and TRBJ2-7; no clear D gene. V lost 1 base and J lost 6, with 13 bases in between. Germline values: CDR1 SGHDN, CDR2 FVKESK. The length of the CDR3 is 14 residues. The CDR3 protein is CASSQGQKVSEQYF. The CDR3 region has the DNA TGTGCCAGCAGCCAAGGTCAGAAGGTTTCCGAGCAGTACTTC.